This T cell receptor beta chain stems from a study of T cells in Graves' hyperthyroidism and ophthalmopathy. Germline CDR1 DFQATT, CDR2 SNEGSKA (reference sequence). CDR3 length equals 14 residues. The trim removed 7 bases at V and 6 bases at J, leaving 10 bases unmatched. Diagnostic assessment was based on clinical symptoms, serum thyroxine and TRAb, thyroid ultrasound and orbital computed tomography. RNA transcripts served as the template for amplifying TCR beta CDR3 regions. A set of HTBI primers served as the primers for a first-round RT-PCR of the TCR CDR3. Each CDR3 protein is one row after TCRdb ran MiXCR on the multiplex PCR reads. The sample includes a few hundred thousand distinct CDR3 sequences, around 43% seen only once; the top ten take about 45%.

The receptor's source is an adult woman with Graves' disease, either hyperthyroidism or ophthalmopathy (not recorded which). The V call is TRBV20-1, the J call TRBJ2-7; 12 bases align to TRBD1. The sample was peripheral blood or thyroid tissue (not recorded which). The CDR3 region has the DNA TGCAGTGTCGAGCTTGGGGACAGGGGGCTCGAGCAGTACTTC. It translates to CSVELGDRGLEQYF.